The T cell receptor (beta chain) under discussion was sequenced for a study of T-cell reconstitution after alpha-beta-depleted transplantation in children. Study observations and caveats: In some patients, recipient T cells and intrathymic progenitors surviving conditioning explained high day-60 diversity.

Library preparation (for TCRbeta) was performed with unique molecular identifiers. MiXCR was run by TCRdb on the PCR reads, yielding one entry per CDR3 protein. The sample contains a few hundred thousand distinct CDR3 sequences, 27% of which appear only once. Per germline, CDR1 SGHRS and CDR2 YFSETQ. With V trimmed by 4 bases and J by 6 bases, 10 bases remained unmatched. The CDR3 contains 14 residues. This clonotype was counted between two and nine times. Antigen: not known. The material sequenced was PBMCs, taken before TCRalphabeta/CD19-depleted stem cell transplant. The sequence came from a boy under two years old with Wiskott-Aldrich syndrome, due to receive a stem cell transplant. V gene TRBV5-1 combines with J gene TRBJ2-7, with 7 bases matching TRBD2. CDR3 sequence reads: CASSTWGGAFEQYF. As DNA, the CDR3 is TGCGCCAGCAGCACCTGGGGGGGAGCCTTCGAGCAGTACTTC.